Below, 30 T cell receptor beta chains from the same sample are listed, as sequenced in a study of shared clonotypes between healthy human individuals. It was CD45RO-negative cells, positively selected for CCR7, that made up naive CD8 cells, with terminally differentiated effector memory CD45RA+ cells excluded. Measured with immunoSEQ multiplex PCR; TCRdb has only the in-frame clones, and not every one. The sample contains just over 2,000,000 clones, roughly 95% of which appear only once. Specimen: naive CD8+ T cells sorted from blood. These receptor sequences come from a man between 18 and 35 years old in good health.

The rearrangement uses TRBV29-1 and TRBJ2-7; tentative D call: TRBD1 (6 bases). V lost 4 bases to trimming and J lost 5 bases, with 18 bases between them. CDR1 SQVTM and CDR2 ANQGSEA come from the germline V gene. This CDR3 comprises 14 residues. The CDR3 region has the DNA TGCAGCGTTGCGCTACAGGGTCTGAGTAACGAGCAGTACTTC. Protein sequence: CSVALQGLSNEQYF.

J is TRBJ2-1 and V is TRBV4-3, with 10 bases fitting TRBD1. The CDR3 is made up of 18 amino acids. The trim removed 0 bases at V and 10 bases at J, leaving 15 bases unmatched. CDR1 and CDR2 (germline): LGHNA, YSLEER. CDR3 protein: CASSQDPSGTGVKPEQFF. CDR3 coding DNA: TGCGCCAGCAGCCAAGATCCATCCGGGACAGGGGTGAAACCGGAGCAGTTCTTC.

The chain has TRBV18 and TRBJ2-7, with 7 bases that match TRBD1. Germline loops: CDR1 KGHSH, CDR2 LQKENI. This CDR3 is built from 14 residues. V lost 2 bases and J lost 3; bases outside the gene matches: 4. The CDR3 loop is CASSPGDRYYEQYF. The DNA of the CDR3 is TGTGCCAGCTCACCAGGGGACAGATACTACGAGCAGTACTTC. Full variable domain (outside the CDR3, taken from reference TRBV18 and TRBJ2-7): NAGVMQNPRHLVRRRGQEARLRCSPMKGHSHVYWYRQLPEEGLKFMVYLQKENIIDESGMPKERFSAEFPKEGPSILRIQQVVRGDSAAYFCASSPGDRYYEQYFGPGTRLTVT.

V and J are TRBV9 and TRBJ2-2, with D possibly TRBD1 on 7 matching bases. V was shortened by 3 bases and J by 1 base, with 10 bases between the two germline ends. CDR1 SGDLS and CDR2 YYNGEE come from the germline V gene. CDR3 length: 15 amino acids. The CDR3 DNA reads TGTGCCAGCAGCGGACAGGGACTGAACACCGGGGAGCTGTTTTTT. Translation: CASSGQGLNTGELFF.

This clone showed up just a few times. This chain links TRBV18 with TRBJ1-1; D not resolved. Germline V gives CDR1 KGHSH, CDR2 LQKENI. The CDR3 is made up of 13 amino acids. The ends were cut back, 2 bases at V and 4 bases at J, with 8 bases in the middle. The CDR3 DNA reads TGTGCCAGCTCACCAGGGGAGAGCACTGAAGCTTTCTTT. Translating it yields CASSPGESTEAFF.

DNA for the CDR3: TGTGCCAGCATTGAGATGAACGGAAACACCATATATTTT. Protein sequence: CASIEMNGNTIYF. The V gene is TRBV6-1, the J gene TRBJ1-3, with D unclear. Trimming took off 7 bases at V and 4 bases at J, with 11 bases between the two ends. The CDR3 sequence is 13 residues long. CDR1 and CDR2 (germline): MNHNS, SASEGT.

This chain uses TRBV7-8 with TRBJ2-2; 7 bases are a match to TRBD2. The CDR3 sequence is 16 residues long. Germline CDR1 is SGHVS and CDR2 is FQNEAQ. Trimming at V came to 5 bases and at J to 4 bases, leaving 10 bases not matched to a gene. CDR3 in amino acids: CASSPLAGDGTGELFF. CDR3 coding DNA: TGTGCCAGCAGCCCCCTCGCGGGAGACGGCACCGGGGAGCTGTTTTTT.

A remark on this clone: This same CDR3 is encoded by further DNA sequences in the sample. The chain uses TRBV2 and TRBJ1-5; 7 bases align to TRBD1. CDR3 length: 14 residues. The germline CDR1 and CDR2 sequences are SNHLY and FYNNEI. V lost 5 bases and J lost 2; bases outside the gene matches: 3. This chain's CDR3 is CASSWTGGNQPQHF. The DNA for the CDR3 is TGTGCCAGCAGTTGGACAGGAGGCAATCAGCCCCAGCATTTT.

The rearrangement uses TRBV5-8 and TRBJ2-3, with 7 bases identical to TRBD1. V lost 0 bases, J lost 6 bases, and 7 bases stayed unmatched. Germline V gene sequence: CDR1 SGHTS, CDR2 YDEGEE. The CDR3 length is 15 residues. The CDR3 sequence is CASSLGQGSTDTQYF. The DNA of the CDR3 is TGTGCCAGCAGCTTGGGACAGGGTTCGACCGATACGCAGTATTTT.

The chain joins TRBV27 to TRBJ1-2; D not resolved. V was shortened by 6 bases and J by 8 bases, with 22 bases between the two germline ends. CDR1 is MNHEY and CDR2 is SMNVEV in the germline V gene (reference sequence). The CDR3 extends over 15 amino acids. CDR3 bases: TGTGCCAGCAGCCACACCTCGGGCACCCTTGGGGGCTACACCTTC. Its translation: CASSHTSGTLGGYTF.

This clone was seen a single time. This chain connects TRBV4-1 to TRBJ2-1; 8 bases fit TRBD2. The CDR3 extends over 16 amino acids. V was clipped by 4 bases and J by 8 bases; unmatched bases: 13. CDR1 is MGHRA, CDR2 YSYEKL, per germline. CDR3 sequence reads: CASSLYEVAGNDEQFF. The CDR3 DNA is TGCGCCAGCAGCCTATACGAGGTAGCGGGGAACGATGAGCAGTTCTTC.

The chain joins TRBV28 to TRBJ1-6; unclear D gene. The CDR3 sequence is 16 residues long. The V gene lost 1 base and the J gene lost 7 bases, with 14 bases spanning the gap. Germline-derived CDR1 and CDR2 are MDHEN and SYDVKM. Here the CDR3 DNA reads TGTGCCAGCAGTTTATTTATAGGAGATTCAAATTCACCCCTCCACTTT. This encodes CASSLFIGDSNSPLHF.

The genes are TRBV13 and TRBJ2-3; the D gene is possibly TRBD1 (5 bases). The CDR3 runs to 18 residues. Germline values: CDR1 PRHDT, CDR2 FYEKMQ (reference sequence). V lost 5 bases and J 0 bases, leaving 21 bases between the germline ends. CDR3 nucleotide sequence: TGTGCCAGCAGCCCCTGGGGCGATGGGTACCCTAGCACAGATACGCAGTATTTT. It codes for CASSPWGDGYPSTDTQYF.

The V gene is TRBV9, the J gene TRBJ2-2, with D maybe TRBD2 (6 bases). This CDR3 is 16 amino acids long. Trimming stripped 0 bases from V and 2 bases from J, with 11 bases between. Germline V CDR1 and CDR2: SGDLS, YYNGEE. DNA of the CDR3: TGTGCCAGCAGCGTAGTTCCCGGGGGAAACACCGGGGAGCTGTTTTTT. Its protein is CASSVVPGGNTGELFF.

V usage is TRBV19 and J usage is TRBJ1-1, with D possibly matching TRBD1 (5 bases). Germline CDR1 LNHDA, CDR2 SQIVND (reference sequence). The germline V and J ends were trimmed by 8 bases and 0 bases, with 25 bases remaining between them. This CDR3 spans 18 amino acids. The CDR3 spells CASSDRATLGPLNTEAFF. In DNA form, the CDR3 reads TGTGCCAGTTCGGACCGCGCGACACTGGGACCGCTGAACACTGAAGCTTTCTTT.

The V and J genes are TRBV7-9 and TRBJ2-4, with D possibly matching TRBD1 (6 bases). Trimming removed 5 bases at V and 7 bases at J, with 15 bases between. The CDR3 is made up of 14 amino acids. Germline V lookup: CDR1 SEHNR, CDR2 FQNEAQ (reference sequence). The CDR3 DNA reads as TGTGCCAGCAGCCCCCAGGGGATCCGGAACATTCAGTACTTC. Translated, it gives CASSPQGIRNIQYF.

Details on this clone: The sample has other DNA sequences that encode this CDR3 too. V usage is TRBV7-2 and J usage is TRBJ2-7, with D hard to call. The V gene lost 2 bases and the J gene lost 4 bases, with 6 bases spanning the gap. The CDR3 loop spans 12 amino acids. CDR1 SGHTA and CDR2 FQGNSA come from the germline V gene. The CDR3 sequence is CASSLQGYEQYF. The CDR3 DNA reads as TGTGCCAGCAGCTTACAAGGGTACGAGCAGTACTTC.

This chain connects TRBV27 to TRBJ1-2, with unresolved D. CDR1 MNHEY and CDR2 SMNVEV come from the germline V gene (reference sequence). The CDR3 loop spans 13 amino acids. Trimming pared 4 bases from V and 4 bases from J, leaving 10 bases between. The CDR3 nucleotides read TGTGCCAGCAGTTGGGGAGGAGGCTATGGCTACACCTTC. Translating it yields CASSWGGGYGYTF.

This chain joins TRBV27 and TRBJ2-3; 8 bases fit TRBD1. The CDR3 length is 16 residues. The V segment lost 0 bases and the J segment 4 bases; nucleotides outside the gene matches: 6. Germline CDR1 MNHEY, CDR2 SMNVEV (reference sequence). The DNA of the CDR3 is TGTGCCAGCAGTTTATCCCCGACAGGGGAGGCAGATACGCAGTATTTT. This codes for CASSLSPTGEADTQYF.

The J gene is TRBJ1-5, the V gene TRBV27, with TRBD1 matching 8 bases. J gave up 7 bases and V 4 bases, and 12 bases lay outside the gene matches. The CDR3 totals 16 residues. Germline V gene lookup returns CDR1 MNHEY and CDR2 SMNVEV (reference sequence). Here the CDR3 reads CASSSPGTGGWQPQHF. For the CDR3, the DNA is TGTGCCAGCAGTTCCCCCGGCACAGGGGGGTGGCAGCCCCAGCATTTT.

The CDR3 protein is CASGQGPEKLFF. The CDR3 DNA reads TGTGCCAGCGGCCAGGGCCCGGAAAAACTGTTTTTT. The V and J genes are TRBV6-6 and TRBJ1-4, with D maybe TRBD1 (5 bases). Trimming shortened V by 8 bases and J by 8 bases, and 12 bases separated the two germline ends. CDR3 length: 12 amino acids. Germline CDR1 reads MNHNY; CDR2 reads SVGAGI (reference sequence).

The chain links TRBV25-1 to TRBJ1-1; D remains ambiguous. Germline V gene data show CDR1 as MGHDK and CDR2 as SYGVNS. Between the trimmed V and J ends, which lost 7 bases and 3 bases, there was a span of 12 bases. This CDR3 is built from 13 residues. The CDR3 DNA sequence: TGTGCCAGCATGAGGAAATATCACACTGAAGCTTTCTTT. Protein sequence: CASMRKYHTEAFF.

The sample holds one count of this clone. The V and J genes are TRBV7-9 and TRBJ2-2; D gene unclear. The CDR3 is made up of 15 amino acids. Per the germline V gene, CDR1 is SEHNR and CDR2 is FQNEAQ (reference sequence). The germline V and J ends were trimmed by 5 bases and 0 bases, with 10 bases remaining between them. The CDR3 loop reads CASSSEITNTGELFF. For the CDR3, the DNA is TGTGCCAGCAGCAGTGAGATTACGAACACCGGGGAGCTGTTTTTT.

The chain combines TRBV9 with TRBJ2-3; no clear D. CDR1 and CDR2 from the germline V gene are SGDLS and YYNGEE. The CDR3 extends over 14 amino acids. Trimming left V 0 bases short and J 4 bases short, with 9 bases between. The CDR3 DNA reads as TGTGCCAGCAGCGTAGAGGTAGTGTCAGATACGCAGTATTTT. It translates to CASSVEVVSDTQYF.

This clone appeared a single time. Other DNA variants within this sample encode the same CDR3. V usage is TRBV11-2 and J usage is TRBJ2-7; the match to TRBD1 covers 7 bases. CDR3 length: 13 residues. CDR1 SGHAT and CDR2 FQNNGV come from the germline V gene. Trimming removed 5 bases from V and 4 bases from J; junction bases left unmatched: 5. The CDR3 DNA follows: TGTGCCAGCAGCCTAAGCAGGGGGTACGAGCAGTACTTC. Translated, it gives CASSLSRGYEQYF.

The gene calls are TRBV28 and TRBJ1-6; TRBD1 agrees at 9 bases. With 2 bases clipped from V and 10 bases from J, the junction kept 6 bases outside the gene matches. From germline, CDR1 is MDHEN and CDR2 SYDVKM. This CDR3 has 15 amino acids. As DNA, the CDR3 is TGTGCCAGCAGTTTAGACCGGGACAGGGACTCACCCCTCCACTTT. Its protein product is CASSLDRDRDSPLHF.

The chain has TRBV27 and TRBJ2-2, with a weak D call TRBD1 (6 bases). Per germline, CDR1 MNHEY and CDR2 SMNVEV (reference sequence). The CDR3 has 14 amino acids. The V and J ends lost 2 bases and 6 bases respectively, with 10 bases between them. The CDR3 is CASSLPGHPGELFF. The CDR3 nucleotides are TGTGCCAGCAGTTTACCGGGACATCCCGGGGAGCTGTTTTTT.

CDR3: CASSAGQGLTETQYF. CDR3 coding DNA: TGTGCCAGCAGCGCGGGACAGGGGTTAACGGAGACCCAGTACTTC. This chain joins TRBV9 and TRBJ2-5; 10 bases are shared with TRBD1. CDR3 length: 15 amino acids. V gave up 3 bases and J gave up 5 bases; unmatched junction bases: 7. Looked up from germline, CDR1 is SGDLS and CDR2 is YYNGEE.

The chain couples TRBV7-9 to TRBJ2-1, with 13 bases that match TRBD2. This CDR3 comprises 19 residues. Germline CDR1 is SEHNR and CDR2 is FQNEAQ (reference sequence). Germline trimming cut 6 bases from V and 3 bases from J; bases unmatched to any gene: 14. CDR3 protein: CASRSGLAGVGKDYNEQFF. The CDR3, as DNA: TGTGCCAGCAGATCAGGACTAGCGGGAGTAGGTAAGGACTACAATGAGCAGTTCTTC.

This clone was seen once. This chain joins TRBV5-6 and TRBJ1-1; no definite D call. Between the trimmed V and J ends, which lost 0 bases and 6 bases, there was a span of 12 bases. Germline CDR1 reads SGHDT; CDR2 reads YYEEEE. This CDR3 has 14 residues. CDR3 sequence (DNA): TGTGCCAGCAGCTTGGCCGATGGTAGGGCTGAAGCTTTCTTT. Amino acids: CASSLADGRAEAFF.